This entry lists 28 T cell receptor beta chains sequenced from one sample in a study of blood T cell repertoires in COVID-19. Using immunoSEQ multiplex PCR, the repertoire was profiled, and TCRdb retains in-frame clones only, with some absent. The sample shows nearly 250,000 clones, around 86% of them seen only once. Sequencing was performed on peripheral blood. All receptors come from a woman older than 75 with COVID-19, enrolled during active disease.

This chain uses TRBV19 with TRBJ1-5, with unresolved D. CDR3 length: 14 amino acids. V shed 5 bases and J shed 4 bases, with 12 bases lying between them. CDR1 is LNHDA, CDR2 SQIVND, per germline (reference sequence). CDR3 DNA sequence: TGTGCCAGTAGTCTCACAGCCAGAAATCAGCCCCAGCATTTT. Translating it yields CASSLTARNQPQHF.

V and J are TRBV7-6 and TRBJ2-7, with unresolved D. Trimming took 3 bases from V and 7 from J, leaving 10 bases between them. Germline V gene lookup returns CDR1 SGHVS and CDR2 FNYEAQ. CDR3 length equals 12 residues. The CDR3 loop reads CASSLIAREQYF. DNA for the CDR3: TGTGCCAGCAGCTTGATAGCTAGGGAGCAGTACTTC.

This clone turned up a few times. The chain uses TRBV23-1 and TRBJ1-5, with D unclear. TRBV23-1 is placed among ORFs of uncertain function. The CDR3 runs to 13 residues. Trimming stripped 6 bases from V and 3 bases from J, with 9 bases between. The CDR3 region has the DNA TGCGCCAGCAGGCTCGGGAACAATCAGCCCCAGCATTTT. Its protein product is CASRLGNNQPQHF.

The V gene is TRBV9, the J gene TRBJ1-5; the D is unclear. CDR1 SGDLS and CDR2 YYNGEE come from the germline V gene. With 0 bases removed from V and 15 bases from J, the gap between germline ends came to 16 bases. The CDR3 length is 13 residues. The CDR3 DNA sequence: TGTGCCAGCAGCGTAGAGCCCGAATCTGCGCCGCATTTT. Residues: CASSVEPESAPHF.

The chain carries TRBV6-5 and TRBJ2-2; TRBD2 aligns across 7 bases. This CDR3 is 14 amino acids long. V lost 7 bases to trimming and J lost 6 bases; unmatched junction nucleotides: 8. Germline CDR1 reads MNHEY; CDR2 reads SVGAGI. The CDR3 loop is CASKSGAGAGELFF. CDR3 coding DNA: TGTGCCAGCAAGAGCGGGGCGGGAGCCGGGGAGCTGTTTTTT.

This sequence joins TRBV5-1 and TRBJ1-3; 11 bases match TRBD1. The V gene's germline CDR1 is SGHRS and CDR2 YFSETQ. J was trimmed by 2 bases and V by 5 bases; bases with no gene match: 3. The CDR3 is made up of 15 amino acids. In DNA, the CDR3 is TGCGCCAGCAGAGGGGACAGGGGGACTGGAAACACCATATATTTT. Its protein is CASRGDRGTGNTIYF.

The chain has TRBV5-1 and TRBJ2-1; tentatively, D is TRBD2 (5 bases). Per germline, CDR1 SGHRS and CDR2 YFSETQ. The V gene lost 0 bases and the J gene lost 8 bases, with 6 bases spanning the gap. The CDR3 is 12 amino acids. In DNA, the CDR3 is TGCGCCAGCAGCTTGGGGGAGCATGAGCAGTTCTTC. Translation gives CASSLGEHEQFF.

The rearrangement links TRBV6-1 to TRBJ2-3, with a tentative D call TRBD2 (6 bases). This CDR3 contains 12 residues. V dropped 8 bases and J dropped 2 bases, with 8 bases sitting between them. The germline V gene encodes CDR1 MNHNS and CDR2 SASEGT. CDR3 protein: CASRGATDTQYF. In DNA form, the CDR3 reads TGTGCCAGCCGCGGGGCCACAGATACGCAGTATTTT.

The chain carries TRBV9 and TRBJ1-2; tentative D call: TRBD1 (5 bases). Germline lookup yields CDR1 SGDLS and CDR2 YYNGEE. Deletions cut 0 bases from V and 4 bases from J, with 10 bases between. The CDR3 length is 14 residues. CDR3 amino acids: CASSVVRDGYGYTF. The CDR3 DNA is TGTGCCAGCAGCGTAGTCAGGGATGGCTATGGCTACACCTTC. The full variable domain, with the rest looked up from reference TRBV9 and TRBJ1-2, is DSGVTQTPKHLITATGQRVTLRCSPRSGDLSVYWYQQSLDQGLQFLIQYYNGEERAKGNILERFSAQQFPDLHSELNLSSLELGDSALYFCASSVVRDGYGYTFGSGTRLTVV.

The CDR3 region has the DNA TGCAGCTCCCGGGGTAGCGGGGACACAGATACGCAGTATTTT. Amino acid sequence: CSSRGSGDTDTQYF. The gene calls are TRBV29-1 and TRBJ2-3, with 8 bases fitting TRBD2. The CDR3 extends over 14 amino acids. Germline-derived CDR1 and CDR2 are SQVTM and ANQGSEA. Trimming removed 8 bases from V and 2 bases from J; junction bases left unmatched: 9.

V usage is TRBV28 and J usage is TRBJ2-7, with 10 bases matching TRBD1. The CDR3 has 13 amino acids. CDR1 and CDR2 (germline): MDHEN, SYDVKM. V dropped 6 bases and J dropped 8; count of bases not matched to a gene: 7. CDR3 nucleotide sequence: TGTGCCAGCAGCCAGGGGACAGGGGCAAAGCAGTACGTC. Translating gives CASSQGTGAKQYV.

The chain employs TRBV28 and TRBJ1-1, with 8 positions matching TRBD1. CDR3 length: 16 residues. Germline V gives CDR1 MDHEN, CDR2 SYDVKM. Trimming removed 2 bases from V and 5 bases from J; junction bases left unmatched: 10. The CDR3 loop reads CASSLGQGARRTEAFF. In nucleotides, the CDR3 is TGTGCCAGCAGTTTAGGCCAGGGGGCGCGGAGGACTGAAGCTTTCTTT.

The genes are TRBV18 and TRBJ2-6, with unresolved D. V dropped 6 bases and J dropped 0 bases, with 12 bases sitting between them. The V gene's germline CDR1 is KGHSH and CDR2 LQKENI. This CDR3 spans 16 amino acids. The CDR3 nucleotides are TGTGCCAGCTCTGATACTCGGGTCTCTGGGGCCAACGTCCTGACTTTC. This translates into CASSDTRVSGANVLTF.

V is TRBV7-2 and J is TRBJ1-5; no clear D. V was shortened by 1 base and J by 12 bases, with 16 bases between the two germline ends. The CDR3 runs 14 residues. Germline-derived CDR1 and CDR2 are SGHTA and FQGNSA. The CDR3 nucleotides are TGTGCCAGCAGCTTAGGGCGCCTGACCGGGGACCAGCATTTT. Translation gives CASSLGRLTGDQHF.

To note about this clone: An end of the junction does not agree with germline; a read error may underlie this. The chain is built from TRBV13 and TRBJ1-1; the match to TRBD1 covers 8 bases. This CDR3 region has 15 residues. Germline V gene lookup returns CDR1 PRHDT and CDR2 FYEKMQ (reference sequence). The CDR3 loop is CASSVGQGKNTEAFF. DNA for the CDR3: TGTGCCAGCAGCGTAGGACAGGGAAAGAACACTGAAGCTTTCTTT.

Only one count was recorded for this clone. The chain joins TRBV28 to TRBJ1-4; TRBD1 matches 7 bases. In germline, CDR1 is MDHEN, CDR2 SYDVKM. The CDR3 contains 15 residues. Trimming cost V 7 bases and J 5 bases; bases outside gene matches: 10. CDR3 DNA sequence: TGTGCCAGCACCCTCCGGGGACAGCCGAATGAAAAACTGTTTTTT. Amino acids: CASTLRGQPNEKLFF. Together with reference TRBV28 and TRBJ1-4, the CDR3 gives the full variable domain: DVKVTQSSRYLVKRTGEKVFLECVQDMDHENMFWYRQDPGLGLRLIYFSYDVKMKEKGDIPEGYSVSREKKERFSLILESASTNQTSMYLCASTLRGQPNEKLFFGSGTQLSVL.

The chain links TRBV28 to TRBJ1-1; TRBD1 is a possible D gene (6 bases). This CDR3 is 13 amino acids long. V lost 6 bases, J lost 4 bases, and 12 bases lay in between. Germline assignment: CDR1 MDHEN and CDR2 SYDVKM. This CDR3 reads CASSPLGGTEAFF. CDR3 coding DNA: TGTGCCAGCAGCCCCTTAGGGGGCACTGAAGCTTTCTTT.

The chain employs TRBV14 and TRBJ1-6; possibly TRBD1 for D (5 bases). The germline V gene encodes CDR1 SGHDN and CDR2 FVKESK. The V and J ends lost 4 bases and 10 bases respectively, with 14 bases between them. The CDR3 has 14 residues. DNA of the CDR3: TGTGCCAGCAGCCTGCGGGGGAGTTGGTCACCCCTCCACTTT. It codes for CASSLRGSWSPLHF. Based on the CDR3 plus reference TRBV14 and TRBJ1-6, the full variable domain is EAGVTQFPSHSVIEKGQTVTLRCDPISGHDNLYWYRRVMGKEIKFLLHFVKESKQDESGMPNNRFLAERTGGTYSTLKVQPAELEDSGVYFCASSLRGSWSPLHFGNGTRLTVT.

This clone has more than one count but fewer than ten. CDR3 region: CASSLGVGEKLFF. The CDR3 nucleotides read TGTGCCAGCAGTCTGGGAGTGGGGGAAAAACTGTTTTTT. V is TRBV2 and J is TRBJ1-4, with D unresolved. Germline V lookup: CDR1 SNHLY, CDR2 FYNNEI. The CDR3 contains 13 residues. V was trimmed by 5 bases and J by 8 bases, leaving 12 bases between them.

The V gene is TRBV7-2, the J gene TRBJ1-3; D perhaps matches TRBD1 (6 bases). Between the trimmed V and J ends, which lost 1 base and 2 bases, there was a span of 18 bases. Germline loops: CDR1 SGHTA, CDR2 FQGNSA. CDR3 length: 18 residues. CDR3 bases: TGTGCCAGCAGCTTAGATATAGAGCCCAACAGGGCTGGAAACACCATATATTTT. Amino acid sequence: CASSLDIEPNRAGNTIYF.

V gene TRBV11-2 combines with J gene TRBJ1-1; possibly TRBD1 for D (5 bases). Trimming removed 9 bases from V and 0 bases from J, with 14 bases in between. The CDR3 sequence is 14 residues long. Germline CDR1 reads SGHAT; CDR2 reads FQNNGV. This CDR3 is CASGRGGLNTEAFF. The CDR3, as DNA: TGTGCCAGTGGGAGGGGCGGGCTGAACACTGAAGCTTTCTTT.

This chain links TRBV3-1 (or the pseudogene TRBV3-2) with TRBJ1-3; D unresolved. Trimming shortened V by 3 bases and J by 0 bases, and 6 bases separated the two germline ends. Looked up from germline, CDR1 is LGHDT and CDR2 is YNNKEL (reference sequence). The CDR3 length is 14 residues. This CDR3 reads CASSHSSSGNTIYF. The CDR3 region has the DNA TGTGCCAGCAGCCACAGTTCCTCTGGAAACACCATATATTTT.

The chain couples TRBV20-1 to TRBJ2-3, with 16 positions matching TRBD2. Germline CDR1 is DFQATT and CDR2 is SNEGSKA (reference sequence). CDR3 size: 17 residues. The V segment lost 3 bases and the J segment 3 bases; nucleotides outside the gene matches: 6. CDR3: CSASGTSGGAGTDTQYF. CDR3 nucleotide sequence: TGCAGTGCTAGTGGGACTAGCGGGGGGGCAGGGACAGATACGCAGTATTTT.

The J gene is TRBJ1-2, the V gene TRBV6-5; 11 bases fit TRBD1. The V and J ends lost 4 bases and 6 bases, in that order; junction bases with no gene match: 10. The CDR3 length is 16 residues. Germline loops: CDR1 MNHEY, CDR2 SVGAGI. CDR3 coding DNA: TGTGCCAGCAGTTCCTGGGGACAGGGGGGGGCTGATGGCTACACCTTC. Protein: CASSSWGQGGADGYTF.

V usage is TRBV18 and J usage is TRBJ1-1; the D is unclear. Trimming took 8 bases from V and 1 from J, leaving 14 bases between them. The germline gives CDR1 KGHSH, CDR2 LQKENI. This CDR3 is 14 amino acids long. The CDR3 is CASTGGETNTEAFF. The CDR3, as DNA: TGTGCCAGCACCGGCGGGGAGACGAACACTGAAGCTTTCTTT.

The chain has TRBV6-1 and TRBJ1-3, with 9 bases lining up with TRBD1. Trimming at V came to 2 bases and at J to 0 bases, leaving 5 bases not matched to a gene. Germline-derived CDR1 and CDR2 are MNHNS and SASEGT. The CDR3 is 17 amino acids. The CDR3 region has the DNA TGTGCCAGCAGTGAATTTACAGGGGGCTCCTCTGGAAACACCATATATTTT. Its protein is CASSEFTGGSSGNTIYF.

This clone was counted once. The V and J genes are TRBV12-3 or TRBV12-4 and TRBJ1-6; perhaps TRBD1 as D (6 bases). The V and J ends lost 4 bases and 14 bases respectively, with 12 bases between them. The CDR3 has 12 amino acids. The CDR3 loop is CASSSLGGTLHF. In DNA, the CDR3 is TGTGCCAGCAGTTCATTAGGGGGAACCCTCCACTTT.

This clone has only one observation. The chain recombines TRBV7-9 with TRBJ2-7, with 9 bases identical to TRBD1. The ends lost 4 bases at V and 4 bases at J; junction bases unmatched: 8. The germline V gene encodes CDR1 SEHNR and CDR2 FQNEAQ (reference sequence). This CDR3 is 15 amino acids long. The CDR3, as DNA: TGTGCCAGCAGCTCGCGTTCGACAGGGGGGTACGAGCAGTACGTC. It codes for CASSSRSTGGYEQYV.